This T cell receptor beta chain was identified during a study of blood T cells in healthy people across ages (dated by TCRdb to between 2015 and 2017). A note on the overall study: Template switching captured roughly one uniquely barcoded TCR beta cDNA molecule per two T cells in model experiments. Using deep sequencing normalized with unique cDNA molecular identifiers, the study measured how TCR beta repertoire diversity changes with age. Using the same blood draw, the study looked at two additional independent replicas of 1 million unique cDNA reads for two donors, one aged 18 to 29 and the other aged 80 or older. Four age groups were formed from the donors: young (average 16 years), middle-aged (approximately 40), aged (roughly 59) and long-lived (roughly 81).

Findings and caveats that apply to the study as a whole: A strong correlation was found between observed TCR beta diversity and the percentage of naive T cells measured by flow cytometry. Because donor CMV infection status was unknown, age-related changes in expanded clonotypes were potentially confounded. Estimates of total diversity based on one million sequenced T cells were considered lower bounds and underestimates. As age increased, observed TCR beta diversity per million T cells dropped in a roughly linear way, and a significant reduction was already evident by age roughly 36. Bulk unsorted PBMC profiling prevented conclusive comparison of naive and antigen-experienced compartments. The long-lived group showed more naive CD4+ T cells, fewer expanded clones and increased TCR diversity than the aged group, suggesting age selection.

The library was built by means of 5' RACE. Sequencing relied on an Illumina HiSeq 2500. A second PCR of roughly 7 to 11 cycles was performed with a sample-barcoded 5' primer and a J-beta primer mix. A template-switch 5' adaptor carrying 12 random nucleotides introduced a unique molecular identifier onto each TCR beta cDNA molecule. Each sample yielded at least 3 million CDR3-containing paired-end reads. The Mint cDNA synthesis kit, primed by a TRBC-specific oligonucleotide, was used to synthesize first-strand cDNA from all RNA. Following uracil-DNA glycosylase treatment, all cDNA underwent a first 18-cycle PCR with the universal primers M1SS and BC2_uni_R. The source study handled its data this way. Normalization of each sample was performed by random selection of 1 million high-quality reads, each carrying a distinct molecular identifier. Reads with shared molecular identifiers were discarded instead of being binned into consensus sequences. MiTCR, with a Q25 quality threshold and the strictest error-elimination algorithm, was used for CDR3 identification, clonotype clustering and error correction. A nonparametric unseen species model with Euler transformation was used to estimate a lower bound on total TCR beta diversity. Using fastp trimming at Q25 and MiXCR clonotype assembly, TCRdb reanalyzed the public sequencing data and kept in-frame beta chains. Rows matching on CDR3 protein sequence are summarized as one entry with the most common DNA and genes. What appears here as the V and J calls and clone size reflects TCRdb's work, not the paper's. The sample records about 840,000 distinct CDR3 sequences, 25% to 35% of which are singletons. The top ten clonotypes cover roughly 10% of the sample.

This clonotype was seen a handful of times. What this receptor recognizes is not known. Base quality data are lacking; no much larger clone is found one base away. The germline V gene provides CDR1 MNHEY and CDR2 SVGEGT. Ends trimmed: V by 5 bases, J by 7 bases; bases unmatched to a gene: 6. There are 14 amino acids in the CDR3, from cysteine to phenylalanine inclusive. Just CDR3 DNA is preserved here, 42 bases in frame from base 1. The donors were around 39 Caucasian individuals from Russia, aged roughly 6 to 100 years, who were systemically healthy. Each donor gave 9 to 10 milliliters of peripheral blood, collected into EDTA-treated Vacutainer tubes. PBMCs were isolated by Ficoll-Paque density-gradient centrifugation, with at least 6 million obtained per sample. Total RNA, at least 5 micrograms per sample, was extracted from PBMCs with Trizol reagent. For every donor, an aliquot of PBMCs went through flow cytometry to measure the percentages of naive CD45RAhigh/CD27high T cells.

These data are also associated with another study on T cells of mothers and their children. As that second paper reports: Donors were nine systemically healthy Caucasian individuals: three mothers and their six children. cDNA synthesis consumed the entire amount of extracted RNA, loaded at 1.5 ug RNA in each 15 ul reaction. In the second PCR, the M1S primer introduced both the sample barcodes and 2-4 random nucleotides. Each mother yielded over 8.5 million TCR beta CDR3 reads and each child 3 million to 3.5 million reads. In both related and unrelated pairs, thymic selection shapes the output of TCR recombination in a similar way, with inherited differences having only a minor effect. Related mother-child pairs always showed normalized repertoire overlap that was slightly higher than in unrelated mother-child pairs, though the difference was never significant. Persistent microchimeric T cell clones were not detected, at a sensitivity of around 99 clones per million clonotypes. To look for features that set related mother-child pairs apart from unrelated individuals, the researchers ran deep NGS to compare the TCR beta repertoires of mothers and children. The mean age was about 38 +/- 4 years for the mothers and approximately 11 +/- 4 years for the children. After adapter ligation was performed with NEBNext reagents, the libraries were sequenced on an Illumina HiSeq 2000 with 100+100 nt paired-end reads. To prevent cross-contamination, the mother and child libraries were prepared one month apart and sequenced in separate runs. Between roughly 450,000 and 2,000,000 distinct TCR beta clonotypes were identified per donor. Naive TCR beta clonotypes were estimated from low-frequency clonotypes matched to each donor's FACS-determined naive share, without sorting.

Recombination linked TRBV6-2 or TRBV6-3 to TRBJ1-1; TRBD1 fits 11 bases in the junction. The sample was blood. The sequence derives from a woman between 35 and 50 years old in good health. The CDR3 sequence is CASSTPDRGLEAFF. The DNA is TGTGCCAGCAGTACCCCGGACAGGGGGCTTGAAGCTTTCTTT.